This TCR beta chain was recorded in a study of a mutant IDH1 vaccine in newly diagnosed glioma. After removal of 4 bases from V and 6 bases from J, the junction contained 10 bases not matched to a gene. The CDR3 contains 16 residues. Germline-derived CDR1 and CDR2 are MRHNA and SNTAGT. Using immunoSEQ multiplex PCR, the repertoire was profiled, and TCRdb retains in-frame clones only, with some absent. The table has about 54,000 clones, approximately 80% seen once. For this clone: Its antigen is currently unknown.

Time point defined: week 5, during vaccination. Vaccination used 300 ug of mutant IDH1 20-mer peptide per dose, with topical imiquimod. V usage is TRBV6-4 and J usage is TRBJ2-1, with TRBD2 matching over 9 bases. The TCR sequence derives from a man aged 25 to 45 with glioma. The sequenced sample was PBMCs, obtained from a glioma patient whose treatment included an IDH1 peptide vaccine. CDR3 coding DNA: TGTGCCAGCAGTGGTCAGGTTGCGGGGGGGCCCAATGAGCAGTTCTTC. This encodes CASSGQVAGGPNEQFF.